This T cell receptor (beta chain) was recorded in a study of OX40 agonist ivuxolimab in advanced cancers. CDR1 SQVTM and CDR2 ANQGSEA come from the germline V gene. Deletions cut 4 bases from V and 2 bases from J, with 9 bases between. The CDR3 sequence is 13 residues long. The study, taken as a whole, reports: With doses of 0.1 to 3.0 mg/kg, CD4+ and CD8+ blood T cells had undergone clonal expansion by week 6. CD8+ T cells showed, on average, more clonal expansion than CD4+ cells.

Clones were sequenced by immunoSEQ multiplex PCR, and TCRdb holds only the in-frame ones, with some missing. The repertoire holds some 91,000 clones, with over 75% as singletons. In the case of this clone: Antigen: not known.

The sample consisted of CD4+ or CD8+ T cells sorted from blood, taken in a trial of the OX40 agonist ivuxolimab. This TCR was sampled from an adult with an advanced solid tumor such as melanoma, head and neck, liver or kidney cancer. The chain carries TRBV29-1 and TRBJ2-1; either TRBD1 or TRBD2 may supply D (5 bases each). CDR3 coding DNA: TGCAGCGTTGTAGGGACCCCCTACAATGAGCAGTTCTTC. As protein: CSVVGTPYNEQFF.